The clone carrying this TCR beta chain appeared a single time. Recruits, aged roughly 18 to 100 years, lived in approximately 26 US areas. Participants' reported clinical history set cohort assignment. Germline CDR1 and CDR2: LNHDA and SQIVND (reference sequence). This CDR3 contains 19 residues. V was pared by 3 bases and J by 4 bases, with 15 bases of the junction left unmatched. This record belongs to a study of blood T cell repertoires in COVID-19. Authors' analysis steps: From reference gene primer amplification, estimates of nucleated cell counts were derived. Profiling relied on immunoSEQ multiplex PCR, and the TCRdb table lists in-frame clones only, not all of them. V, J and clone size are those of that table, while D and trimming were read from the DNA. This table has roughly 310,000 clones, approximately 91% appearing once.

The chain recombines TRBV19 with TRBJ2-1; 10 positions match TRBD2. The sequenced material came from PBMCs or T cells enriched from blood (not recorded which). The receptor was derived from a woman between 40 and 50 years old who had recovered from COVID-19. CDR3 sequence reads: CASSMRPSGSIMSYNEQFF. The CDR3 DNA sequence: TGTGCCAGTAGTATGAGGCCTAGCGGGAGTATAATGTCTTACAATGAGCAGTTCTTC.